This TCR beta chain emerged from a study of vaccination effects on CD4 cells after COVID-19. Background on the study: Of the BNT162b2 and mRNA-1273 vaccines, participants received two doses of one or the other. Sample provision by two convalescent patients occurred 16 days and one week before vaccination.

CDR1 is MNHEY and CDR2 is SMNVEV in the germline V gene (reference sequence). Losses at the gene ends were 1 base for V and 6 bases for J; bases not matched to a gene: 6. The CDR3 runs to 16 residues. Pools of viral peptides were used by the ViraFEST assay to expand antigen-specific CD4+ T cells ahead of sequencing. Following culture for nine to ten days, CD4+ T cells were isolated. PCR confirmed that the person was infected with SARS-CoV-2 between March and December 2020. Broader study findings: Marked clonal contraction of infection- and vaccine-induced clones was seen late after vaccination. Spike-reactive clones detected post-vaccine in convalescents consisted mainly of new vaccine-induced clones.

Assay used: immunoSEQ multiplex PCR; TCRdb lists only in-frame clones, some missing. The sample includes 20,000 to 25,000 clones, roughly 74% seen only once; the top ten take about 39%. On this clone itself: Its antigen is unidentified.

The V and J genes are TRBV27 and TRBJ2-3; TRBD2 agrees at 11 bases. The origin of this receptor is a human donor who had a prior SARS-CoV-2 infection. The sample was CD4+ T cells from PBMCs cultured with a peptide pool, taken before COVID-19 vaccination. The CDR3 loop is CASSLFYSGGADTQYF. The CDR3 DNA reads TGTGCCAGCAGTTTATTTTATAGCGGGGGGGCGGATACGCAGTATTTT.